This entry concerns a single TCR beta chain. These data originate in a study of shared clonotypes between healthy human individuals. Study as a whole: The study used three CD4 naive, three CD4 memory, two CD8 naive and one CD8 memory plate per donor.

Profiled with immunoSEQ multiplex PCR; TCRdb holds only in-frame clones, not every one. This repertoire shows 2 million to 3 million clones, 93% found once; its top ten account for about 0.34%. The donors were all Caucasian adults (living in Nashville, Tennessee). Per germline, CDR1 MDHEN and CDR2 SYDVKM. After removal of 5 bases from V and 0 bases from J, the junction contained 8 bases not matched to a gene. The CDR3 length is 18 residues. Sequencing was done on a sample of naive CD4+ T cells from PBMCs. The subset was: CD45RA+ positively selected. The receptor was isolated from a man aged 18 to 30 in good health. Some clones in this sample may be carry-over from other donors' samples. The chain joins TRBV28 to TRBJ2-6, with 9 bases that match TRBD1. This CDR3 reads CASSPRTGAISGANVLTF. For the CDR3, the DNA is TGTGCCAGCAGTCCTAGGACAGGGGCGATCTCTGGGGCCAACGTCCTGACTTTC.